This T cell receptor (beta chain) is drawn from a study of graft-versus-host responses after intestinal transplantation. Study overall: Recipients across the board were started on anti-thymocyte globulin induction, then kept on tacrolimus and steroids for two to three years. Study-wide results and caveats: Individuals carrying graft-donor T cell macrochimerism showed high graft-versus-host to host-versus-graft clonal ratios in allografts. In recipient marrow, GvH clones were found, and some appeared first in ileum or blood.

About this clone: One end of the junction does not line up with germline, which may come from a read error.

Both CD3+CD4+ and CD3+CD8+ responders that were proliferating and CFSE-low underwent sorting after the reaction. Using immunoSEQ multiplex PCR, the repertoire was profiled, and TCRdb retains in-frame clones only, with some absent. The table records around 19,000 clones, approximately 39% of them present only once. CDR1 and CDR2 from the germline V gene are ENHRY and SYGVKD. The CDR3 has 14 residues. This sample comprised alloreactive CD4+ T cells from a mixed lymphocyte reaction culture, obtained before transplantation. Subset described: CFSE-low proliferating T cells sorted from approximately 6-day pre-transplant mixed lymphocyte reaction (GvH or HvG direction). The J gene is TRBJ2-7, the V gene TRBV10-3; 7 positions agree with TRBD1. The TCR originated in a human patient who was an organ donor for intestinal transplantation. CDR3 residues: CASSLGQRIYEQYF. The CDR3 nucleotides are TGTGCCAGCAGTTTGGGACAGAGGATATACGAGCAGTACTTC.